The sequence of this TCR beta chain was determined in a study of T-cell memory formation after mild COVID-19. Study details: Across donors, TCR clusters were largely donor specific.

A 5'RACE reaction primed in the constant segment made cDNA libraries of TCR alpha and TCR beta, and these carried sample barcodes and UMIs. TCRdb ran MiXCR on the 5' RACE reads and lists one entry per CDR3 protein. The repertoire includes 190,000 or so distinct CDR3 sequences, about 22% of them detected once, and 23% sits in the top ten. Study-wide points: Memory cells collected pre-infection included some clones that later responded, suggesting cross-reactive memory joined. For contracting clones, CD4+ ones sat mainly in CM and EM, CD8+ in EMRA.

Trimming at V came to 4 bases and at J to 5 bases, leaving 8 bases not matched to a gene. CDR1 and CDR2 from the germline V gene are SGHKS and YYEKEE (reference sequence). The CDR3 spans 15 residues. Comments on this clonotype: Its antigen is not known.

The source material was PBMCs or a T cell subset sorted from them (not recorded which). The sequence was obtained from an adult woman who had mild COVID-19 (a few samples of this study predate the infection). Cell type and time point are not known. The rearrangement links TRBV5-5 to TRBJ2-3, with 9 bases lining up with TRBD1. The CDR3 loop reads CASSHSGQGLDTQYF. CDR3 coding DNA: TGTGCCAGCAGCCACTCGGGACAGGGACTAGATACGCAGTATTTT.